This T cell receptor (beta chain) was profiled in a study of OX40 agonist ivuxolimab in advanced cancers. Study as a whole: All patients had ivuxolimab intravenously every 2 weeks at 0.01 to 10 mg/kg. Dose-escalation patients were diagnosed with hepatocellular carcinoma, melanoma, renal cell cancer or head and neck cancer.

Germline V gene lookup returns CDR1 LGHNA and CDR2 YSLEER. Trimming took 0 bases from V and 3 from J, leaving 15 bases between them. The CDR3 is 17 amino acids. Profiling relied on immunoSEQ multiplex PCR, and the TCRdb table lists in-frame clones only, not all of them. The sample holds some 67,000 clones; roughly 87% are singletons and the top ten take roughly 5%. Excluded were patients having autoimmune disease history or systemic immunosuppression. Blood samples were obtained at baseline, cycle 4 day 1, and cycle 7 day 1. The clonotype was recovered from an adult with an advanced solid tumor such as melanoma, head and neck, liver or kidney cancer. Sequenced material: CD4+ or CD8+ T cells sorted from blood, taken in a trial of the OX40 agonist ivuxolimab. V gene TRBV4-3 combines with J gene TRBJ2-1; TRBD1 or TRBD2 may be the D gene (5 bases each). CDR3: CASSQDGPGTSYNEQFF. The CDR3 DNA sequence: TGCGCCAGCAGCCAAGATGGACCCGGGACCAGCTACAATGAGCAGTTCTTC.